The sequence of this T cell receptor (beta chain) was determined in a study of blood T cells in healthy people across ages. On this clonotype itself: Its antigen is not known.

A second PCR, run for about 7 to 12 cycles, used a sample-barcoded 5' primer plus a J-beta primer mix. Each CDR3 protein is one row after TCRdb ran MiXCR on the 5' RACE reads. The sample contains 600,000 or so distinct CDR3 sequences, 47% of which appear only once. Study-level results: Long-lived donors had more naive CD4+ cells and higher diversity than aged donors.

The CDR3 totals 13 residues. Germline V gene data show CDR1 as SQVTM and CDR2 as ANQGSEA. With 7 bases removed from V and 1 base from J, the gap between germline ends came to 8 bases. The sample providers were healthy Caucasian people from Russia, aged roughly 6 to 90. The TCR was taken from a man at least 80 years old in good health. The specimen sequenced was blood. The chain employs TRBV29-1 and TRBJ2-6; the D gene is possibly TRBD1 (5 bases). Here the CDR3 reads CSAQGSGANVLTF. CDR3 coding DNA: TGCAGCGCCCAGGGTTCTGGGGCCAACGTCCTGACTTTC.